The 26 T cell receptor beta chains presented below share a single source sample, sequenced in a study of cytomegalovirus exposure and HLA in healthy donors. 60 Vbeta and 13 Jbeta primers were used in PCR. The method was immunoSEQ multiplex PCR; TCRdb's version includes in-frame clones alone and lacks a portion of them. The sample has 85,000 to 110,000 clones, 65% to 85% seen once. Sequences were obtained from PBMCs. The source of these receptors is a man aged 50 to 60 in good health and CMV-seropositive.

The genes are TRBV27 and TRBJ1-1; 9 bases line up with TRBD1. The CDR3 runs to 14 residues. V lost 5 bases and J lost 5; bases outside the gene matches: 6. The germline CDR1 and CDR2 sequences are MNHEY and SMNVEV (reference sequence). The CDR3 DNA reads as TGTGCCAGCAGTCTATACAGGGGGCATACTGAAGCTTTCTTT. This sequence encodes CASSLYRGHTEAFF.

The chain joins TRBV9 to TRBJ2-3, with D perhaps TRBD2 (6 bases). V lost 4 bases and J 3 bases, leaving 21 bases between the germline ends. CDR1 and CDR2 from the germline V gene are SGDLS and YYNGEE. CDR3 length: 17 amino acids. Here the CDR3 DNA reads TGTGCCAGCAGCCCCATAACTACGGGGGTGTTAACAGATACGCAGTATTTT. The encoded protein is CASSPITTGVLTDTQYF. The full variable domain, completed using reference TRBV9 and TRBJ2-3, is DSGVTQTPKHLITATGQRVTLRCSPRSGDLSVYWYQQSLDQGLQFLIQYYNGEERAKGNILERFSAQQFPDLHSELNLSSLELGDSALYFCASSPITTGVLTDTQYFGPGTRLTVL.

The CDR3 sequence: CASSLAAGGLAHEQYF. In DNA, the CDR3 is TGTGCCAGCAGCTTAGCGGCGGGAGGGCTGGCCCACGAGCAGTACTTC. The chain links TRBV7-9 to TRBJ2-7, with 9 bases lining up with TRBD2. Germline lookup yields CDR1 SEHNR and CDR2 FQNEAQ (reference sequence). Unmatched junction bases numbered 8, after V lost 0 bases and J lost 5 bases. This CDR3 is built from 16 residues.

This chain uses TRBV28 with TRBJ2-1; D not resolved. Germline V gene sequence: CDR1 MDHEN, CDR2 SYDVKM. The CDR3 runs to 12 residues. V was cut by 4 bases and J by 8 bases, with 9 bases left in between. CDR3 loop: CASSSFSYEQFF. The CDR3 DNA is TGTGCCAGCAGTTCTTTTTCTTATGAGCAGTTCTTC.

The V gene is TRBV28, the J gene TRBJ2-5; 8 bases are shared with TRBD1. J lost 5 bases, V lost 5 bases, and 13 bases had no gene match. CDR1 and CDR2 (germline): MDHEN, SYDVKM. This CDR3 region has 16 residues. This CDR3 is CASSQTQGAWGETQYF. In nucleotides, the CDR3 is TGTGCCAGCAGTCAAACCCAGGGGGCGTGGGGGGAGACCCAGTACTTC.

The gene calls are TRBV19 and TRBJ2-3; 7 positions match TRBD1. Trimming at V came to 8 bases and at J to 0 bases, leaving 8 bases not matched to a gene. The CDR3 covers 15 residues. Germline V CDR1 and CDR2: LNHDA, SQIVND (reference sequence). The CDR3 DNA is TGTGCCAGTTCACCCCGACAGGGAAGCACAGATACGCAGTATTTT. This encodes CASSPRQGSTDTQYF.

This clone was seen a single time. In nucleotides, the CDR3 is TGTGCCTCGCCGGGACTAGCGGGAGACGGCTACGAGCAGTACTTC. Translating gives CASPGLAGDGYEQYF. V and J are TRBV30 and TRBJ2-7; TRBD2 matches at 14 bases. The CDR3 is made up of 15 amino acids. Trimming took 7 bases from V and 3 from J; bases not matched to a gene: 8. Germline-derived CDR1 and CDR2 are GTSNPN and SVGIG (reference sequence).

The chain employs TRBV29-1 and TRBJ2-7, with 9 bases lining up with TRBD1. Trimming at V came to 7 bases and at J to 3 bases, leaving 4 bases not matched to a gene. CDR3 size: 12 residues. The V gene's germline CDR1 is SQVTM and CDR2 ANQGSEA. The CDR3 DNA is TGCAGCGGGGGGACAGGGAACTACGAGCAGTACTTC. Its protein is CSGGTGNYEQYF.

V is TRBV6-1 and J is TRBJ2-4, with a tentative D call TRBD2 (6 bases). The CDR3 covers 14 residues. In germline, CDR1 is MNHNS, CDR2 SASEGT. Trimming left V 6 bases short and J 5 bases short, with 14 bases between. Here the CDR3 reads CASRPGGPENIQYF. As DNA, the CDR3 is TGTGCCAGCAGACCAGGAGGGCCGGAAAACATTCAGTACTTC.

This clone was observed a handful of times. This chain links TRBV19 with TRBJ2-3; D is undetermined. V was pared by 3 bases and J by 2 bases, with 6 bases between. Germline V CDR1 and CDR2: LNHDA, SQIVND (reference sequence). The CDR3 has 13 residues. This CDR3 is CASSISDTDTQYF. CDR3 sequence (DNA): TGTGCCAGTAGTATCTCAGACACAGATACGCAGTATTTT.

The V gene is TRBV11-2, the J gene TRBJ2-3; D is unclear. Trimming left V 5 bases short and J 1 base short, with 16 bases between. Germline V gene lookup returns CDR1 SGHAT and CDR2 FQNNGV. The CDR3 totals 16 residues. The CDR3: CASSPGSLGGTDTQYF. The CDR3 nucleotides are TGTGCCAGCAGCCCCGGTAGCCTCGGAGGCACAGATACGCAGTATTTT.

The gene calls are TRBV28 and TRBJ2-7; tentatively, D is TRBD2 (6 bases). Germline V lookup: CDR1 MDHEN, CDR2 SYDVKM. V was clipped by 6 bases and J by 4 bases, with 10 bases between them. The CDR3 has 12 amino acids. The CDR3 is CASRRGVYEQYF. The CDR3 DNA reads as TGTGCCAGCAGGCGGGGAGTTTACGAGCAGTACTTC.

This sequence joins TRBV2 and TRBJ2-5; D is possibly TRBD1 (6 bases). Trimming pared 4 bases from V and 5 bases from J, leaving 11 bases between. The CDR3 runs 13 residues. CDR1 is SNHLY, CDR2 FYNNEI, per germline. CDR3 sequence reads: CASSVQGGETQYF. The CDR3 bases are TGTGCCAGCAGTGTACAGGGTGGGGAGACCCAGTACTTC.

J is TRBJ1-1 and V is TRBV28; a possible D gene is TRBD1 (5 bases). The CDR3 sequence is 13 residues long. Germline values: CDR1 MDHEN, CDR2 SYDVKM. The V and J ends lost 4 bases and 1 base respectively, with 7 bases between them. DNA for the CDR3: TGTGCCAGCAGTTCTGACAGGAACACTGAAGCTTTCTTT. Its protein is CASSSDRNTEAFF. The full variable domain, with the rest looked up from reference TRBV28 and TRBJ1-1, is DVKVTQSSRYLVKRTGEKVFLECVQDMDHENMFWYRQDPGLGLRLIYFSYDVKMKEKGDIPEGYSVSREKKERFSLILESASTNQTSMYLCASSSDRNTEAFFGQGTRLTVV.

This chain connects TRBV28 to TRBJ1-2; D not certain. The CDR3 runs to 14 residues. Deletions cut 2 bases from V and 6 bases from J, with 13 bases between. Germline-derived CDR1 and CDR2 are MDHEN and SYDVKM. In nucleotides, the CDR3 is TGTGCCAGCAGTTTAGGAGGGTTTAAGGATGGCTACACCTTC. It translates to CASSLGGFKDGYTF.

On this clone: The DNA is left out, because the CDR3 cannot be placed on it with certainty; the CDR3 is given as TCRdb lists it. The gene calls are TRBV10-1 and TRBJ2-7; the table names TRBD2, a call not compared with the DNA. The CDR3 length is 15 residues, termini included. Germline lookup yields CDR1 WNHNN and CDR2 SYGVQD (reference sequence). This CDR3 is CASSTSTSETYEQYF.

V usage is TRBV6-1 and J usage is TRBJ1-1; D gene uncertain. The CDR3 length is 15 residues. Germline loops: CDR1 MNHNS, CDR2 SASEGT. Trimming stripped 7 bases from V and 1 base from J, with 16 bases between. The CDR3 region has the DNA TGTGCCAGCACTCAAAGCGGTGTGGGGAACACTGAAGCTTTCTTT. Its translation is CASTQSGVGNTEAFF.

This clone was recorded a few times. This rearrangement joins TRBV13 to TRBJ2-3, with 13 bases matching TRBD2. The CDR3 loop spans 17 amino acids. V lost 5 bases to trimming and J lost 2 bases; unmatched junction nucleotides: 7. Germline-derived CDR1 and CDR2 are PRHDT and FYEKMQ (reference sequence). The CDR3 protein is CASSARLAGGSTDTQYF. CDR3 in DNA: TGTGCCAGCAGCGCCAGACTAGCGGGAGGTTCCACAGATACGCAGTATTTT.

V gene TRBV5-6 combines with J gene TRBJ2-4; D is possibly TRBD2 (5 bases). CDR1 SGHDT and CDR2 YYEEEE come from the germline V gene. With 3 bases removed from V and 6 bases from J, the gap between germline ends came to 19 bases. The CDR3 covers 16 residues. The CDR3 DNA is TGTGCCAGCAGCTCCTTAAACGAGGGTCGGGGAAACATTCAGTACTTC. Translated: CASSSLNEGRGNIQYF.

The genes are TRBV19 and TRBJ1-5; weak D call: TRBD1 (5 bases). CDR1 and CDR2 from the germline V gene are LNHDA and SQIVND (reference sequence). The CDR3 totals 15 residues. V was pared by 2 bases and J by 2 bases, with 10 bases between. The CDR3 nucleotides read TGTGCCAGTAGTATACCAGGGATTGGCAATCAGCCCCAGCATTTT. Encoded protein: CASSIPGIGNQPQHF.

CDR3 in DNA: TGTGCCAGCAGCGGGCGACTGGGGCTTAATGAAAAACTGTTTTTT. Amino acid sequence: CASSGRLGLNEKLFF. The chain couples TRBV9 to TRBJ1-4; possible D gene TRBD1, 5 bases. The V and J ends lost 3 bases and 4 bases respectively, with 13 bases between them. CDR1 and CDR2 from the germline V gene are SGDLS and YYNGEE. The CDR3 is 15 residues long.

The chain combines TRBV10-3 with TRBJ2-4; 15 nucleotides align to TRBD2. V lost 3 bases and J lost 6; bases outside the gene matches: 9. Germline values: CDR1 ENHRY, CDR2 SYGVKD. This CDR3 contains 18 residues. CDR3 region: CAISDLGTSGRNVNIQYF. Here the CDR3 DNA reads TGTGCCATCAGTGACCTCGGGACTAGCGGGAGGAACGTAAACATTCAGTACTTC.

This chain connects TRBV5-4 to TRBJ1-1, with unresolved D. Germline V gene data show CDR1 as SGHNT and CDR2 as YYREEE (reference sequence). The V end was cut by 0 bases, the J end by 1 base, with 10 bases between. The CDR3 runs 15 residues. The CDR3 nucleotides are TGTGCCAGCAGCTTGGAGCGGGGTAGGAACACTGAAGCTTTCTTT. Translated: CASSLERGRNTEAFF.

The genes are TRBV6-5 and TRBJ2-7; D may be TRBD1 (6 bases). The CDR3 is 15 amino acids. Germline CDR1 and CDR2: MNHEY and SVGAGI. Trimming cost V 0 bases and J 6 bases, with 15 bases left between them. The DNA of the CDR3 is TGTGCCAGCAGTTACTCCGCCAGGGGTTTGGGCGAGCAGTACTTC. Translated: CASSYSARGLGEQYF.

There are a few counts of this clone. This sequence joins TRBV29-1 and TRBJ1-2; D ambiguous. The CDR3 has 11 amino acids. Germline values: CDR1 SQVTM, CDR2 ANQGSEA. V was clipped by 4 bases and J by 4 bases, with 7 bases between them. The CDR3 coding sequence is TGCAGCGTTGTGACACCCTATGGCTACACCTTC. This sequence encodes CSVVTPYGYTF.

This sequence joins TRBV7-9 and TRBJ2-7; D might be TRBD2 (6 bases). This CDR3 region has 13 residues. Germline V gene lookup returns CDR1 SEHNR and CDR2 FQNEAQ (reference sequence). V was pared by 5 bases and J by 6 bases, with 14 bases between. CDR3 residues: CASSPELGGEQYF. DNA for the CDR3: TGTGCCAGCAGCCCGGAACTGGGGGGCGAGCAGTACTTC.